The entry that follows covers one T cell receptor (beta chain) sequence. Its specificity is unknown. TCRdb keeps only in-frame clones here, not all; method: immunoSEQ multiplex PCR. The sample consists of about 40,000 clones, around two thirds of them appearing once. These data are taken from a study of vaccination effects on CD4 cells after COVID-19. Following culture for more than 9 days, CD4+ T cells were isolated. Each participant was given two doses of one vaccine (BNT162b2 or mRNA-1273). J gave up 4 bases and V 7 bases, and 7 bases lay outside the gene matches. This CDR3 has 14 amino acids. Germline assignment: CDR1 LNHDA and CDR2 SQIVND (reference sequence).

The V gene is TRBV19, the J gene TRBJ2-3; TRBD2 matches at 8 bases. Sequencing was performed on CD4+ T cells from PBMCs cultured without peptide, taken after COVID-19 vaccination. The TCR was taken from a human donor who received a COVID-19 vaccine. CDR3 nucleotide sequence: TGTGCCAGTACCAGCGGGAGAGGTCCAGATACGCAGTATTTT. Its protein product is CASTSGRGPDTQYF. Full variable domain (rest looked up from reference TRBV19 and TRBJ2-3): DGGITQSPKYLFRKEGQNVTLSCEQNLNHDAMYWYRQDPGQGLRLIYYSQIVNDFQKGDIAEGYSVSREKKESFPLTVTSAQKNPTAFYLCASTSGRGPDTQYFGPGTRLTVL.